This is a list of T cell receptor beta chains from one sample in a study of blood T cell repertoires in COVID-19. TCRdb's table, derived via immunoSEQ multiplex PCR, lists solely in-frame clones and lacks some. This table holds about 120,000 clones, over 70% found once. The sample was peripheral blood. The origin of the receptors is a woman aged 70 to 79 with acute or convalescent COVID-19. Each CDR3 is given without its conserved first and last residue.

v_gene | len | CDR3aa
TRBV6-1 | 17 | ASSDAKSGTGTVVRGAV
TRBV19 | 12 | ASKGTGGTDTQY
TRBV7-9 | 14 | ASSLESGGHAQPQH
TRBV19 | 11 | ATRGEGTDTQY
TRBV4-1 | 14 | ASSQTGGLPTGELF
TRBV11-2 | 13 | ASSPASLQGTEAF
TRBV27 | 14 | ASSLERAGKNTEAF
TRBV6-5 | 11 | ASRRGMNTEAF
TRBV6-5 | 13 | ASSQQTGTNTEAF
TRBV2 | 13 | ASSEDAGPGQPQH
TRBV19 | 12 | ASSFSGFQYGYT
TRBV7-8 | 14 | ASSLSTSGGFNEQF
TRBV7-9 | 9 | ASSSRAEAF
TRBV19 | 13 | ASSFGTGSGNTIY
TRBV18 | 13 | ASSPTGAINSPLH
TRBV6-5 | 11 | ASGRGTNEKLF
TRBV10-3 | 11 | ASSQGSGYGYT
TRBV9 | 10 | ASKRMEGEAF
TRBV11-2 | 16 | ASSFYLQDLLAKNIQY
TRBV7-2 | 11 | ASSGRGNQPQH
TRBV19 | 14 | ASSTTDRDPNQPQH
TRBV5-1 | 12 | ASSQGDSNQPQH
TRBV2 | 12 | ASRGLAKVYEQY
TRBV30 | 10 | AWSTDIQPQH